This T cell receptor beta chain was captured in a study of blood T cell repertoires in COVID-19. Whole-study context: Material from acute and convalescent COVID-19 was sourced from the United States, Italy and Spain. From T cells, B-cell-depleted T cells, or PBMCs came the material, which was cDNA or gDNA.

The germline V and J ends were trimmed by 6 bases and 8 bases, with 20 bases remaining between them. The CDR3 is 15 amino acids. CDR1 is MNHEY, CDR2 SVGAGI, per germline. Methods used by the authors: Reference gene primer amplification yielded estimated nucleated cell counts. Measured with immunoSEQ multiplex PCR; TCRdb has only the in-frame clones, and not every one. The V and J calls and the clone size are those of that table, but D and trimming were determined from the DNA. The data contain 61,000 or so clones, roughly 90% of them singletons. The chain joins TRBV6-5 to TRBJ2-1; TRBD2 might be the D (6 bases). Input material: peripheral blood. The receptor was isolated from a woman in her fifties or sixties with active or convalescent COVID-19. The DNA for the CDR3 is TGTGCCAGCAGATACGGGACTCTCTACATGGATGAGCAGTTCTTC. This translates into CASRYGTLYMDEQFF.